This TCR beta chain is from a study of cytomegalovirus exposure and HLA in healthy donors. Study results and limitations: Most of the TCR beta V segments (in an earlier analysis) were productive either about 87% or about 30% of the time. Association of a missense DCLRE1C variant with TCR beta V- and J-gene trimming was reported in a later analysis.

This clone was counted between two and nine times. Its target is unknown. The CDR3 covers 16 residues. J was trimmed by 1 base and V by 0 bases; bases with no gene match: 3. Germline lookup yields CDR1 MGHRA and CDR2 YSYEKL. 60 Vbeta and 13 Jbeta primers were used in PCR. Repertoires were generated with immunoSEQ multiplex PCR, while TCRdb's copy carries only in-frame clones and drops some. The sample has about 150,000 clones; more than 60% are singletons. The sequenced sample was PBMCs. The rearrangement links TRBV4-1 to TRBJ2-3; 8 bases map to TRBD1. The clonotype originates from a man between 18 and 35 years old in good health and CMV-seropositive. The CDR3 region has the DNA TGCGCCAGCAGCCAAGACCCAGGGGGCGGCACAGATACGCAGTATTTT. This codes for CASSQDPGGGTDTQYF.